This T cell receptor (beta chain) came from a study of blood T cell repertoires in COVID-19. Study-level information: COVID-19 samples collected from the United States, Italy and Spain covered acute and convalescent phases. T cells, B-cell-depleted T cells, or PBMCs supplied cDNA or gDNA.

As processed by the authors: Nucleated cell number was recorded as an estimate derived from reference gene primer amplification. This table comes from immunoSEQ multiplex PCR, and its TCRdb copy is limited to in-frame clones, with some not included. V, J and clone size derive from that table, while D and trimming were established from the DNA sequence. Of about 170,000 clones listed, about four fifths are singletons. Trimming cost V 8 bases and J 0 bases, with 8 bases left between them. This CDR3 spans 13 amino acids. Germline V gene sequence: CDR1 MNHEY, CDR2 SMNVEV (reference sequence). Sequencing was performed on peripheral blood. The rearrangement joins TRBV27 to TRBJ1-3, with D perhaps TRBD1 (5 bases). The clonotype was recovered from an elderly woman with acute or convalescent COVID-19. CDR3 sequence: CASGHNSGNTIYF. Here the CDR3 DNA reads TGTGCCAGCGGACATAACTCTGGAAACACCATATATTTT.